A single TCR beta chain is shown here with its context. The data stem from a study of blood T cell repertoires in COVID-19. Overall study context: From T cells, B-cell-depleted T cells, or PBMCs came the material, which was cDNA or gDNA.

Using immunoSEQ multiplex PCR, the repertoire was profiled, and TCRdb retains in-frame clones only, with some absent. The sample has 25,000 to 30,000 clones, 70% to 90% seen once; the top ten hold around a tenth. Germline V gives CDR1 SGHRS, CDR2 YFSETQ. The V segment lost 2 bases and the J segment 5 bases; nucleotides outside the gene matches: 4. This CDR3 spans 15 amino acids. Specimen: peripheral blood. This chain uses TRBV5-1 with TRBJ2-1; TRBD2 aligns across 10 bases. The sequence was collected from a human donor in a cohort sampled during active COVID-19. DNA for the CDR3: TGCGCCAGCAGCTTTCAGCGGGGGGGAAACAATGAGCAGTTCTTC. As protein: CASSFQRGGNNEQFF. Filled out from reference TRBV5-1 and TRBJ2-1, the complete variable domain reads KAGVTQTPRYLIKTRGQQVTLSCSPISGHRSVSWYQQTPGQGLQFLFEYFSETQRNKGNFPGRFSGRQFSNSRSEMNVSTLELGDSALYLCASSFQRGGNNEQFFGPGTRLTVL.